This T cell receptor beta chain appears in the sequencing data of a study of cytomegalovirus exposure and HLA in healthy donors (dated by TCRdb to between 2016 and 2019). With respect to the entire study: An earlier analysis of roughly 610 of the donors reported about 280 Gb of sequence data and approximately 120 million unique TCR beta sequences obtained from about 170 million T cells. Among about 370 genotyped donors of the cohort, an average of roughly 230,000 unique TCR beta nucleotide sequences was sequenced per donor, of which approximately 19% were non-productive. Using immunosequencing, the study profiled T cell repertoires from about 610 subjects and related those repertoires to cytomegalovirus serostatus. The later analysis used no new phenotypic data to find candidate immune exposures, relying instead on TCR beta sequences and their occurrence across donors. Among the roughly 370 genotyped donors, about 85% belonged to the genetic ancestry cluster associated with self-reported Caucasian donors. HLA typing included class I and class II loci at four-digit resolution. The study aimed to test whether cataloging public T cell receptors could reveal signatures of past pathogen exposure. Donor age, sex, ethnicity and CMV serostatus were collected together with the repertoire data. Four to six DR-DQ haplotypes were handled as single units for association and clustering because linkage in the cohort was strong. Typing coverage varied by locus: roughly 620-630 donors for A, B, C, DRB1 and DQB1; approximately 500 for DQA1; around 570 for DPA1; under 490 for DPB1. Genome-wide SNP genotypes for about three fifths of the 666 donors were used in a later genetic analysis, which treated that subset as a discovery cohort. High-throughput TCR immunosequencing, statistical association of individual TCRs with disease status, and machine learning were combined to predict cytomegalovirus infection status. A separate validation cohort of over 95 different subjects was used in addition to the 666-subject first cohort. An earlier analysis of some 500 of the donors used high-throughput TCR beta sequencing to judge whether each TCR beta V gene segment behaved as functional or pseudogenic. A later analysis re-examined previously published TCR beta repertoires from just over 650 donors and added high-resolution HLA genotyping to investigate patterns of TCR occurrence. Roughly 300 gigabases of sequencing data and 91 million or so unique TCR sequences made up an early release that covered 640 HLA-typed donors. All discovery cohort repertoires had been generated on a single sequencing platform. Overall results and qualifications from the work: Some IMGT-functional V segments, including TRBV6-2 and TRBV6-3, could not be told apart with the 87-base-pair reads, so those segments were excluded. The authors suggested that the approach could potentially be extended to other disease states and immunological phenotypes. A further reported finding was that TCR beta sequences accurately predicted the HLA-A and HLA-B alleles for most subjects in the first cohort. A later genetic analysis reported fewer N-insertions in productive TCRs among donors in an Asian-associated ancestry cluster than the roughly 650-donor mean. At a false discovery rate of 0.05, a later analysis linked approximately 18,000 TCR beta sequences to specific HLA alleles. Presence/absence analyses assumed roughly uniform sequencing depth across donors, an assumption that may not hold. Immune exposure information for the cohort was limited to CMV serostatus. Compared with equally common non-associated chains, HLA-associated TCR beta chains in a later analysis were more clonally expanded and had lower generation probabilities. Only TCR beta chains were sequenced in this cohort, and the absence of alpha or paired-chain data limited detectable features. Assigning TCR associations to individual alleles was difficult when HLA alleles, especially DR and DQ, strongly co-occurred. Across donors, most TCR sequences were observed very rarely, whereas some public TCRs were present in many individuals. In both the original and validation cohorts, the classifier was reported to diagnose cytomegalovirus status with high specificity and sensitivity. Most CMV-associated TCR beta chains appeared to be HLA-restricted in a later analysis, and the HLA associations seemed to be driven largely by CMV exposure. Because counts were too low, about 15 rarely observed V segments, including chromosome 9 orphons, were left out of the earlier analysis of about 500 of the donors. The study listed 164 TCR beta chains as associated with cytomegalovirus. V-gene and J-gene trimming of TCR beta chains was associated with a missense DCLRE1C variant in a later genetic analysis, and the association was replicated in an independent cohort. Linkage disequilibrium might explain the correlated functional status among segregating V segments, but an unknown experimental factor could not be excluded. In an earlier analysis of approximately 590 of the donors, most TCR beta V segments were observed in productive rearrangements about 90% or about 30% of the time, broadly matching IMGT annotations. HLA typing was unavailable for some donors at each locus, so association tests used only the typed subset. In vitro tests confirmed that a few of the cytomegalovirus-associated TCR beta chains recognize cytomegalovirus antigens. According to a later analysis, parvovirus B19, influenza, CMV and Epstein-Barr virus appeared linked to several top co-occurrence clusters. A cluster of highly shared sequence variants was judged likely to represent a technical artifact of the sequencing pipeline. In a later analysis, the rate of TCR association differed among HLA loci, with DRB1 alleles having the most associated TCRs and HLA-C alleles having the fewest.

The cohort consisted of approximately 690 healthy bone marrow donors. At the time of sampling, all cohort members were nominally healthy, though unrecorded immune exposures were likely present. The donor tested CMV seropositive, placing the donor among the approximately 290 seropositive members of the cohort. A peripheral blood sample was provided by each donor, and peripheral blood mononuclear cells were used for TCR beta sequencing. The Qiagen DNeasy Blood Extraction Kit was used to extract genomic DNA from the blood cell samples. V was cut back by 2 bases and J by 1 base, leaving a gap of 15 bases between them. From cysteine to phenylalanine, the CDR3 is 16 amino acids long. The entry retains the CDR3 DNA only, 48 bases that are in frame from base 1. Per the germline V gene, SGHRS is the CDR1 and YFSETQ is the CDR2. The library was prepared using the immunoSEQ multiplex PCR assay. The multiplex PCR relied on a mix of 60 forward primers for TCR Vbeta segments and 13 reverse primers for TCR Jbeta segments. Amplification of the CDR3 region of rearranged TCR beta genes was performed with a multiplex PCR assay on genomic DNA. Amplified TCR beta libraries were sequenced as 87-base-pair reads on the Illumina HiSeq System. The source study handled its data this way. A later analysis tallied 80 million to 95 million unique TCR beta chains across the 666 repertoires, and about 10 million of those chains were shared by two or more donors. Raw reads were error-corrected and collapsed into unique sequences with a nearest-neighbor algorithm that merged closely related sequences to remove PCR and sequencing errors. V, D and J gene segments were assigned by aligning CDR3 sequences to IMGT reference sequences. Each retained sequence needed at least a six-nucleotide match to both a V gene segment and a J gene segment. A rearrangement was called productive if the CDR3 had no stop codons and remained in frame with V and J, and every other rearrangement was called non-productive. Following IMGT convention, CDR3 was defined as the stretch from the second conserved V-encoded cysteine up to the conserved J-encoded phenylalanine. Sequences without an unambiguous match to a single V gene segment were excluded from the earlier analysis of 500 to 700 of the donors. In an earlier analysis of a few hundred of the donors, V segments were called functional above 56.7% productive rearrangements and were called segregating when the between-donor standard deviation exceeded 5%. A statistical classification framework was built to diagnose cytomegalovirus status from the catalog of TCR beta chain sequences. In a later analysis, TCR nucleotide sequences were compared against IMGT/GENE-DB human TR gene sequences so that V and J genes could be assigned. The TCRdist pipeline was used in a later analysis to assign CDR3 sequences and most-parsimonious VDJ recombination scenarios. In a later analysis, every TCR beta chain was defined by the combination of its CDR3 amino acid sequence and its V-gene family, and reads without a unique V-gene family were dropped. A later analysis removed 592 highly shared, low-generation-probability nucleotide sequences to deal with suspected cross-contamination and a sequencing artifact. For each public chain, a later analysis derived a clonal expansion index from normalized ranks of inferred template counts within each repertoire. In a later analysis, generation probabilities were computed using a VDJ recombination model fitted to out-of-frame rearrangements, and the results were checked against IGoR. In a later analysis, TCR-TCR, TCR-HLA and TCR-CMV co-occurrence was scored with hypergeometric tests, and a repertoire-size bias correction was applied to TCR pairs. In a later analysis, false discovery rates were estimated by permuting HLA or CMV assignments 20 times. In a later analysis, co-occurring TCRs were grouped using DBSCAN, with TCRdist sequence similarity added in when clustering inside HLA-allele-positive subsets. Repertoires with fewer than 30,000 or more than 120,000 public chains were left out of co-occurrence clustering, as were five repertoires with anomalous nucleotide sharing. As stored in TCRdb, this immuneACCESS dataset retains in-frame rearrangements with V and J assigned. A fraction of the clones does not appear; measured against another copy, unresolved V genes explain less than half of the discrepancy, and the remainder lacks a known reason. Clone size and the V and J calls come from that table; the DNA yielded D and trimming. In all, the sample holds around 180,000 clones, and around four fifths of those were seen once. Roughly 1.4% of the sample is held by the ten biggest clonotypes.

A note on this clone: What this receptor recognizes is not known. No per-base quality is available; no much larger clone lies one base away.

The sequence was collected from a woman aged 25 to 39 in good health and CMV-seropositive. The sequenced sample consisted of PBMCs. Recombination connected TRBV5-1 to TRBJ1-1; a tentative D call is TRBD1 (6 bases match). The CDR3 in this case is CASSLPGHATNTEAFF. Here is the DNA: TGCGCCAGCAGCTTACCGGGACACGCCACGAACACTGAAGCTTTCTTT.